A selection of T cell receptor beta chains follows, all from one sample in a study of identical twins. TCRdb redid the calling of the 5' RACE reads with MiXCR, one entry per CDR3 protein. This sample has 650,000 to 750,000 distinct CDR3 sequences, with around 20% found just once. This sample also belongs to another study, concerning T cells expressing NK-cell markers.

The sequencing input was PBMCs. Receptor source: a woman in her late teens or twenties in good health. Each CDR3 is given with its conserved first and last residue. The size of a clone is reported for some rows only, either as once, few or many, or as a class for expanded clones.

size | V | CDR3
- | TRBV3-1 | CASSQWDLSRGLETQYF
few | TRBV6-6 | CATRVVDTQYF
many | TRBV20-1 | CSGMTGTTPYEQYF
few | TRBV29-1 | CSVSRTSTDTQYF
- | TRBV20-1 | CSAREGLKDEQYF
- | TRBV24-1 | CATSDSGTGEDTQYF
few | TRBV20-1 | CSASSFTGKGYEQYF
many | TRBV7-2 | CASSNRRSLYEQYF
- | TRBV6-1 | CASTFGGMRNEQYF
- | TRBV7-3 | CASSSFGGGNRLSSTDTQYF
- | TRBV12-3/TRBV12-4 | CASTRLRGAGEKLFF
few | TRBV2 | CASSVTSGASYEQYF
- | TRBV20-1 | CSATVPVAGGRQFF
few | TRBV20-1 | CSGSDRDSYEQYF
- | TRBV6-4 | CTFSQIAGGPNPYNEQFF
- | TRBV20-1 | CSANQWAGSQYF
- | TRBV10-3 | CAISVGGNEQFF
few | TRBV27 | CASSFARGGGYTF
- | TRBV3-1 | CASSQGAQVSYGYTF
- | TRBV2 | CASSPALAGGDTQYF
- | TRBV9 | CASSGRLAGGIPDTQYF
- | TRBV7-3 | CASSGGQSYEQYF
many | TRBV5-1 | CASSTSGTKTYEQYF
- | TRBV30 | CAFRPPSYNEQFF
- | TRBV7-8 | CASSLAARQGRETQYF
- | TRBV9 | CASSPRTRDNEQFF
- | TRBV7-8 | CASSLGRGTFF
- | TRBV29-1 | CSGHLGNTEAFF
many | TRBV11-3 | CASSSGLGGPTDTQYF
- | TRBV5-1 | CASSQLGGHSYEQYF
- | TRBV11-3 | CASRPGQGWGELFF
- | TRBV20-1 | CSARVSSGSREQYF
few | TRBV20-1 | CSARGLPGQAGASANYGYTF
- | TRBV19 | CASSSSSGGLNEQFF
few | TRBV20-1 | CSAMAGGIGEQYF
- | TRBV20-1 | CSARDPGPRGSTDTQYF
- | TRBV15 | CATSGYSLTYYNEQFF
- | TRBV10-3 | CAIRGLAEAKNIQYF
few | TRBV5-1 | CASNAILAGPGDTQYF
few | TRBV6-5 | CASSYGDNGYTF
- | TRBV4-1 | CASSQDTQRAETQYF
- | TRBV6-5 | CASSYGVRRGELFF
few | TRBV3-1 | CASSHMEHTEAFF
few | TRBV7-2 | CASSPRGRTSGYNEQFF
- | TRBV27 | CASSLVPSAYNEQFF
- | TRBV7-8 | CASSRSRGTSGRALDNEQFF